This is a list of T cell receptor beta chains from one sample in a study of regulatory T cells in long-lasting Graves disease. TCRdb used MiXCR to reprocess the multiplex PCR reads, holding one entry per CDR3 protein. Of about 430,000 distinct CDR3 sequences listed, 20% to 25% are singletons. This material consisted of peripheral blood mononuclear cells (PBMCs), taken when the disease was refractory, from a patient treated with antithyroid drugs. These receptors originate from a female donor with Graves disease. CDR3s include the opening cysteine and the closing phenylalanine or tryptophan. Fields, in order: D gene, V gene, clone size, J gene, CDR3 protein, CDR3 DNA. The D gene is left open where the match is weak. Rows may omit the clone size; those that give it use once, few, many or a size class.

NA	TRBV5-1	few	TRBJ2-2	CASSLGSIANTGELFF	TGCGCCAGCAGTCTTGGGTCCATTGCGAACACCGGGGAGCTGTTTTTT
TRBD2	TRBV7-9	NA	TRBJ2-2	CASSARGSGRVGELFF	TGTGCCAGCAGCGCTAGAGGTAGCGGGAGAGTCGGGGAGCTGTTTTTT
NA	TRBV20-1	few	TRBJ2-7	CSARDSYIQGQSYEQYF	TGCAGTGCTAGAGATAGTTATATCCAAGGACAGTCCTACGAGCAGTACTTC
NA	TRBV28	many	TRBJ1-5	CASSSGGDIYFPQHF	TGTGCCAGCAGTTCTGGCGGGGACATCTATTTCCCCCAGCATTTT
NA	TRBV2	NA	TRBJ1-4	CASSKTDGNEKLFF	TGTGCCAGCAGTAAGACAGATGGGAATGAAAAACTGTTTTTT
TRBD2	TRBV12-3/TRBV12-4	few	TRBJ2-7	CARLHGGAYEQYF	TGTGCCAGGCTCCACGGGGGGGCCTACGAGCAGTACTTC
TRBD1	TRBV2	few	TRBJ2-1	CASMTGPLTFNEQFF	TGTGCCAGCATGACAGGGCCACTCACCTTCAATGAGCAGTTCTTC
NA	TRBV28	many	TRBJ2-5	CASRQGLQETQYF	TGTGCCAGCAGACAGGGACTTCAAGAGACCCAGTACTTC
NA	TRBV20-1	few	TRBJ2-7	CSAGSPITSYEQYF	TGCAGTGCCGGGTCACCGATAACCTCCTACGAGCAGTACTTC
NA	TRBV20-1	few	TRBJ1-5	CSARFAGARGNQPQHF	TGCAGTGCTAGGTTTGCAGGGGCAAGGGGCAATCAGCCCCAGCATTTT
NA	TRBV11-2	many	TRBJ2-2	CASSLLGLGGALFF	TGTGCCAGCAGCTTACTGGGTCTGGGGGGCGCGCTGTTTTTT
TRBD1	TRBV20-1	few	TRBJ1-3	CSAKGDRDGNTIYF	TGCAGTGCAAAGGGGGACAGGGATGGAAACACCATATATTTT
TRBD1	TRBV25-1	few	TRBJ1-1	CASSELDRVDTEAFF	TGTGCCAGCAGTGAACTCGACAGGGTGGACACTGAAGCTTTCTTT
TRBD1	TRBV6-5	many	TRBJ1-2	CASSYSKGRGRNYGYTF	TGTGCCAGCAGTTACTCGAAGGGCAGGGGGCGCAACTATGGCTACACCTTC
NA	TRBV30	few	TRBJ1-6	CAWSPHQGYDSPLHF	TGTGCCTGGAGTCCTCACCAGGGTTATGATTCACCCCTCCACTTT